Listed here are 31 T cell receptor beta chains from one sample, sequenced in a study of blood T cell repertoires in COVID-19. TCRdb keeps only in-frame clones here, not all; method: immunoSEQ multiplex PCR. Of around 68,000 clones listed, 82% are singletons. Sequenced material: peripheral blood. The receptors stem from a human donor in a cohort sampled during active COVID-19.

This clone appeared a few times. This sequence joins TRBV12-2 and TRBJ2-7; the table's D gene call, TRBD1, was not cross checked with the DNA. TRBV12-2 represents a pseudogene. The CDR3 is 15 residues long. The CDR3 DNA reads TGTGCAAGTCGCTTAGTCGTGGTCAGGGCCTACGAGCAGTACGTC. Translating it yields CASRLVVVRAYEQYV.

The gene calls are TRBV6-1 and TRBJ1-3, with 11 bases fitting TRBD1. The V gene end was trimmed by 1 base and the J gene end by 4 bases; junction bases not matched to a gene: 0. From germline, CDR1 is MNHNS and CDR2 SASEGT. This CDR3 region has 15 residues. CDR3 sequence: CASSEGTGGGNTIYF. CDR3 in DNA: TGTGCCAGCAGTGAAGGGACAGGGGGCGGAAACACCATATATTTT.

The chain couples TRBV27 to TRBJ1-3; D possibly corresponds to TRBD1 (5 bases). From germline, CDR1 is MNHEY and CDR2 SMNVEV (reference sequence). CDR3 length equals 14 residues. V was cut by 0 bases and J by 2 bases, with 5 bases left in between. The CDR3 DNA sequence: TGTGCCAGCAGTTTATCAGGGGCTGGAAACACCATATATTTT. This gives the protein CASSLSGAGNTIYF.

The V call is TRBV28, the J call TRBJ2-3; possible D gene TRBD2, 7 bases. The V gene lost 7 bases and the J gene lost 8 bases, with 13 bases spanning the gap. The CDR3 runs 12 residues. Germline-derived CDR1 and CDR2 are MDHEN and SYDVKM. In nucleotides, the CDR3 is TGTGCCAGCACCCTCGGGGGGCGTACGCAGTATTTT. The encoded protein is CASTLGGRTQYF.

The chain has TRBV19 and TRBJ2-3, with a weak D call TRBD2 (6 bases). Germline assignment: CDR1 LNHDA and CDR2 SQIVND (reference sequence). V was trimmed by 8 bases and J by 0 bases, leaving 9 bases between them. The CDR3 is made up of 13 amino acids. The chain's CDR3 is CASRRGSTDTQYF. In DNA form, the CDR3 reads TGTGCCAGTCGCCGGGGGAGCACAGATACGCAGTATTTT.

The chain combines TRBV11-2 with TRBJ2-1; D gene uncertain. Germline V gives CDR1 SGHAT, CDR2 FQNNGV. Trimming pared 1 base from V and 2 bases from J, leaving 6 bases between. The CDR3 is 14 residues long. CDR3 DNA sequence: TGTGCCAGCAGCTTAGCACCTACCTACAATGAGCAGTTCTTC. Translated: CASSLAPTYNEQFF.

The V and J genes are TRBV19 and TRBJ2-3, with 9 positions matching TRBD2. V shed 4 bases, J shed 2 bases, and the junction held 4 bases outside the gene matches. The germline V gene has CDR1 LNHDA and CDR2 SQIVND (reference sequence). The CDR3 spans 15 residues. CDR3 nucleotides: TGTGCCAGTAGTACCCCTAGCGGGGACACAGATACGCAGTATTTT. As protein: CASSTPSGDTDTQYF.

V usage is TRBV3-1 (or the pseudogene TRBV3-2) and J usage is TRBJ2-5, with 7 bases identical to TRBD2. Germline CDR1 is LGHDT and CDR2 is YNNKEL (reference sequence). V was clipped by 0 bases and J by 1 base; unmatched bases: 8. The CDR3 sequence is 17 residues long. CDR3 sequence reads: CASSQDRRRGSQETQYF. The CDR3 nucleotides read TGTGCCAGCAGCCAAGATCGGCGGCGGGGGAGCCAAGAGACCCAGTACTTC.

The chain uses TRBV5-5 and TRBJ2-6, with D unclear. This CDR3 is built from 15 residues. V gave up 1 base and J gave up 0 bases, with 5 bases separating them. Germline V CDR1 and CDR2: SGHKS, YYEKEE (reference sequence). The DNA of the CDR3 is TGTGCCAGCAGCTTGATCCTCTCTGGGGCCAACGTCCTGACTTTC. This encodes CASSLILSGANVLTF. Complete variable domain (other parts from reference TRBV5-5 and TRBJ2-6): DAGVTQSPTHLIKTRGQQVTLRCSPISGHKSVSWYQQVLGQGPQFIFQYYEKEERGRGNFPDRFSARQFPNYSSELNVNALLLGDSALYLCASSLILSGANVLTFGAGSRLTVL.

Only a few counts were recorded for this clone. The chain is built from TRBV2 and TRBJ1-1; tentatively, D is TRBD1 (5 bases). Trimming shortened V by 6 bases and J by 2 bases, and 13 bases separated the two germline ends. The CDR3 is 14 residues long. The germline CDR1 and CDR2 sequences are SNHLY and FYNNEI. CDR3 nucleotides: TGTGCCAGCAGGCGAAAAGACAGTAACACTGAAGCTTTCTTT. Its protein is CASRRKDSNTEAFF.

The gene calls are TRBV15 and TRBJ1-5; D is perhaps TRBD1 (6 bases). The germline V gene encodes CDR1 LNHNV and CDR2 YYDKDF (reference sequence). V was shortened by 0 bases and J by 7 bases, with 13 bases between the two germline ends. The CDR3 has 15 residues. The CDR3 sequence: CATSRDQSRGQPQHF. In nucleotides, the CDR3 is TGTGCCACCAGCAGAGATCAGTCCAGGGGACAGCCCCAGCATTTT.

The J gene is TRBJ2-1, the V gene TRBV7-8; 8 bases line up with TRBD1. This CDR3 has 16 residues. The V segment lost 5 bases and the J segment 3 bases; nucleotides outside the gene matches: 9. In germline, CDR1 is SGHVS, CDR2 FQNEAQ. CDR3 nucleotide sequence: TGTGCCAGCAGCCCTACGTCGGACAGGGTCTACAATGAGCAGTTCTTC. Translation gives CASSPTSDRVYNEQFF.

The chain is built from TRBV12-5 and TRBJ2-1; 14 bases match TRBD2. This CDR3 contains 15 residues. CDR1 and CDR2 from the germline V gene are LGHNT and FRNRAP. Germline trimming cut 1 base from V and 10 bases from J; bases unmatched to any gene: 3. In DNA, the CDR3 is TGTGCTAGTGGTTTGGGACTAGCGGGGGGGCAGGAGCAGTTCTTC. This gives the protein CASGLGLAGGQEQFF.

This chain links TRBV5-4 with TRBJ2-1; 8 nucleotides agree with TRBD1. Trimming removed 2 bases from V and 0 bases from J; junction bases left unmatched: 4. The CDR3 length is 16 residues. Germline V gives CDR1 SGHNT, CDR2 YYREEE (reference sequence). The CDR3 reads CASSFQGAPSYNEQFF. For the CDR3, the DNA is TGTGCCAGCAGCTTTCAGGGGGCACCCTCCTACAATGAGCAGTTCTTC.

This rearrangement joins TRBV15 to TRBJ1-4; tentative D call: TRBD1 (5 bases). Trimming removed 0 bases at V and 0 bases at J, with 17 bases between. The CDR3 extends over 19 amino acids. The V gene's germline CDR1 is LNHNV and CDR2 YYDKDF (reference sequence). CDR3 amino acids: CATSRERLWGLTTNEKLFF. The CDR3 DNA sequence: TGTGCCACCAGCAGAGAGAGGTTATGGGGCCTGACAACTAATGAAAAACTGTTTTTT. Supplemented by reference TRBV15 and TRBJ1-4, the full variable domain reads DAMVIQNPRYQVTQFGKPVTLSCSQTLNHNVMYWYQQKSSQAPKLLFHYYDKDFNNEADTPDNFQSRRPNTSFCFLDIRSPGLGDTAMYLCATSRERLWGLTTNEKLFFGSGTQLSVL.

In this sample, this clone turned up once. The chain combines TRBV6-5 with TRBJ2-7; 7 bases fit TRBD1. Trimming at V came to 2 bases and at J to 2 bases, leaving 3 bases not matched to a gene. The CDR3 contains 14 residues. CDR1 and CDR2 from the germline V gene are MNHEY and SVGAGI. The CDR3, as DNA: TGTGCCAGCAGTTACCCAACAGGGGCCTACGAGCAGTACTTC. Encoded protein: CASSYPTGAYEQYF.

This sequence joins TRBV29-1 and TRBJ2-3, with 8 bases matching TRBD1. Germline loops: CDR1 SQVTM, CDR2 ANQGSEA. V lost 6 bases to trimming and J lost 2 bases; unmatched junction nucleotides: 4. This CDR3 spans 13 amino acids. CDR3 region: CSVMDRDTDTQYF. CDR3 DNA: TGCAGCGTGATGGACAGGGACACAGATACGCAGTATTTT.

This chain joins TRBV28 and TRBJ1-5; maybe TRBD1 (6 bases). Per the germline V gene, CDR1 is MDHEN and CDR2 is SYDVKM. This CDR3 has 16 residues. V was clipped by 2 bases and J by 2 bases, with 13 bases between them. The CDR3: CASSLMGAPGNQPQHF. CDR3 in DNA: TGTGCCAGCAGTTTAATGGGGGCGCCGGGCAATCAGCCCCAGCATTTT.

CDR3 coding DNA: TGTGCCAGCAGTCGCCCCCAGCGGGGTTTAAGTGAGCAGTTCTTC. This gives the protein CASSRPQRGLSEQFF. The chain carries TRBV6-2 or TRBV6-3 and TRBJ2-1; 7 bases are a match to TRBD2. CDR3 length: 15 residues. Germline CDR1 reads MNHEY; CDR2 reads SVGEGT. Trimming cost V 5 bases and J 9 bases; bases outside gene matches: 13.

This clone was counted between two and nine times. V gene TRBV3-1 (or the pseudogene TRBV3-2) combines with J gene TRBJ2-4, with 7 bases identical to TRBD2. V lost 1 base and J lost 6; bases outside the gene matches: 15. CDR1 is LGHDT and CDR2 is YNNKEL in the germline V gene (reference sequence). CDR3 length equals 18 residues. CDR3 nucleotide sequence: TGTGCCAGCAGCCAAGGACCTTCGTGGGGGGGAATCAGAAACATTCAGTACTTC. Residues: CASSQGPSWGGIRNIQYF.

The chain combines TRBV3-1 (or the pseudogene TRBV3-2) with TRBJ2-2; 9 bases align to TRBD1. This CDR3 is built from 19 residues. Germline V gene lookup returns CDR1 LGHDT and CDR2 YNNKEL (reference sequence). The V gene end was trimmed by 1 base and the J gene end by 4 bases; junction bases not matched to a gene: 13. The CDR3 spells CASSQGFGWTGVSTGELFF. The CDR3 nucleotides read TGTGCCAGCAGCCAAGGTTTCGGATGGACAGGGGTTTCCACCGGGGAGCTGTTTTTT.

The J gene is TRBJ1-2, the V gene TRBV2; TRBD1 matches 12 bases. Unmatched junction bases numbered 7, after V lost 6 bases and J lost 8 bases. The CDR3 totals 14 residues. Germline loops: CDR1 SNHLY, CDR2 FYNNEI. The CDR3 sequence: CASRGGTGGRGYTF. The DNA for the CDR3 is TGTGCCAGCAGGGGAGGGACAGGGGGCAGGGGCTACACCTTC.

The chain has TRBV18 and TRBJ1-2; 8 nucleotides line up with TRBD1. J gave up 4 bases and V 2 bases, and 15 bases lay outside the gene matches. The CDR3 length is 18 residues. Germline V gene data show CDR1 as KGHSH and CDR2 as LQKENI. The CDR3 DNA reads TGTGCCAGCTCACCAGTGGGGACAGGACCCGGATTCGGCTATGGCTACACCTTC. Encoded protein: CASSPVGTGPGFGYGYTF.

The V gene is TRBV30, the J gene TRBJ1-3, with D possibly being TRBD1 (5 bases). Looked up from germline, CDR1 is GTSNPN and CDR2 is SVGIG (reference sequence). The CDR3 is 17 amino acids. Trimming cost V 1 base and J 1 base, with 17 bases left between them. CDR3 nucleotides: TGTGCCTGGAGTGGGGGGGAGAGGCCGAGATCTGGAAACACCATATATTTT. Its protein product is CAWSGGERPRSGNTIYF. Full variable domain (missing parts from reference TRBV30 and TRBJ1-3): SQTIHQWPATLVQPVGSPLSLECTVEGTSNPNLYWYRQAAGRGLQLLFYSVGIGQISSEVPQNLSASRPQDRQFILSSKKLLLSDSGFYLCAWSGGERPRSGNTIYFGEGSWLTVV.

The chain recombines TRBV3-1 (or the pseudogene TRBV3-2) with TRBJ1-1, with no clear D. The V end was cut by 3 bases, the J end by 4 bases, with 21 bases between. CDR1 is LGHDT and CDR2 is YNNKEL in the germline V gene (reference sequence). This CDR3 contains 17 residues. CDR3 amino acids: CASSQSLPSGSSTEAFF. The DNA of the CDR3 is TGTGCCAGCAGCCAGTCGTTACCCTCAGGATCATCCACTGAAGCTTTCTTT.

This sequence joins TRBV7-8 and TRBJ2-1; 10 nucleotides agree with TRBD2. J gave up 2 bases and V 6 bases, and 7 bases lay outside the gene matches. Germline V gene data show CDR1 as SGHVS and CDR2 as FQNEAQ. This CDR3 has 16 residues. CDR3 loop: CASRRTSGVTYNEQFF. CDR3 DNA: TGTGCCAGCAGACGTACTAGCGGGGTCACCTACAATGAGCAGTTCTTC.

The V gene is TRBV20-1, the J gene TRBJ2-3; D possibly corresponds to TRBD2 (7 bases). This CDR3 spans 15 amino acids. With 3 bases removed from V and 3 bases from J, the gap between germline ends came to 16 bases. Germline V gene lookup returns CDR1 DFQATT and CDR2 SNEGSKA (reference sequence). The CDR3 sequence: CSASGGEGGTDTQYF. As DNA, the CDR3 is TGCAGTGCTAGTGGGGGCGAGGGGGGGACAGATACGCAGTATTTT.

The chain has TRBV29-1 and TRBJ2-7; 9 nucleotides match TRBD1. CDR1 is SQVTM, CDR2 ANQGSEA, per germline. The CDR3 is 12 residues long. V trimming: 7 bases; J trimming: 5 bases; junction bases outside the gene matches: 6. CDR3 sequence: CSAKDRGDEQYF. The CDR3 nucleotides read TGCAGCGCAAAGGACAGGGGAGACGAGCAGTACTTC.

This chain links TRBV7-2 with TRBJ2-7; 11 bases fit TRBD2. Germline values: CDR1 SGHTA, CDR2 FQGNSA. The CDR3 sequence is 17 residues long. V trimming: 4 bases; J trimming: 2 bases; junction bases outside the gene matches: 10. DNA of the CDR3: TGTGCCAGCAGCTATAGCGGGCTAGCGGGGGGAACCTACGAGCAGTACTTC. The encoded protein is CASSYSGLAGGTYEQYF. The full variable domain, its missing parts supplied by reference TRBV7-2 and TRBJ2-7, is GAGVSQSPSNKVTEKGKDVELRCDPISGHTALYWYRQSLGQGLEFLIYFQGNSAPDKSGLPSDRFSAERTGGSVSTLTIQRTQQEDSAVYLCASSYSGLAGGTYEQYFGPGTRLTVT.

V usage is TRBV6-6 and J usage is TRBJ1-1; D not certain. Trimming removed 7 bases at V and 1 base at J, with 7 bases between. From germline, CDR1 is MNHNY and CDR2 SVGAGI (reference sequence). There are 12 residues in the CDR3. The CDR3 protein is CASNSGNTEAFF. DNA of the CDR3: TGTGCCAGCAATTCAGGGAACACTGAAGCTTTCTTT.

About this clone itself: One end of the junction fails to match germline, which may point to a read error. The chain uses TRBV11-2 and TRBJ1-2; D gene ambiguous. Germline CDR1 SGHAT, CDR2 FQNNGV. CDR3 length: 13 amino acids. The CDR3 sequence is CASSSPFYTLEDF. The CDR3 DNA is TGTGCCAGCAGCTCCCCCTTTTACACCCTAGAGGACTTC. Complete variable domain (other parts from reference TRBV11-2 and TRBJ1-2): EAGVAQSPRYKIIEKRQSVAFWCNPISGHATLYWYQQILGQGPKLLIQFQNNGVVDDSQLPKDRFSAERLKGVDSTLKIQPAKLEDSAVYLCASSSPFYTLEDFGSGTRLTVV.